This note documents a single TCR beta chain sequence. Per the authors' pipeline: Nucleated cell number was recorded as an estimate derived from reference gene primer amplification. Assay used: immunoSEQ multiplex PCR; TCRdb lists only in-frame clones, some missing. From that table come the V and J calls and clone size; the DNA was used to work out D and trimming. Among under 65,000 clones listed, over 75% were seen once. The sample comes from a study of blood T cell repertoires in COVID-19. Study-level information: Specimens from acute and convalescent COVID-19 originated in the United States, Italy and Spain. Sources were T cells, B-cell-depleted T cells, or PBMCs; the material itself was cDNA or gDNA.

Germline-derived CDR1 and CDR2 are MGHDK and SYGVNS. The CDR3 runs 16 residues. The V gene lost 2 bases and the J gene lost 0 bases, with 12 bases spanning the gap. The sequence was collected from a man older than 75 with acute or convalescent COVID-19. The rearrangement links TRBV25-1 to TRBJ2-3; maybe TRBD1 (5 bases). The material sequenced was peripheral blood. The CDR3 nucleotides read TGTGCCAGCAGTGAAGTTAAACAGGCGAGCACAGATACGCAGTATTTT. Translation: CASSEVKQASTDTQYF. Full variable domain (outside the CDR3, taken from reference TRBV25-1 and TRBJ2-3): EADIYQTPRYLVIGTGKKITLECSQTMGHDKMYWYQQDPGMELHLIHYSYGVNSTEKGDLSSESTVSRIRTEHFPLTLESARPSHTSQYLCASSEVKQASTDTQYFGPGTRLTVL.